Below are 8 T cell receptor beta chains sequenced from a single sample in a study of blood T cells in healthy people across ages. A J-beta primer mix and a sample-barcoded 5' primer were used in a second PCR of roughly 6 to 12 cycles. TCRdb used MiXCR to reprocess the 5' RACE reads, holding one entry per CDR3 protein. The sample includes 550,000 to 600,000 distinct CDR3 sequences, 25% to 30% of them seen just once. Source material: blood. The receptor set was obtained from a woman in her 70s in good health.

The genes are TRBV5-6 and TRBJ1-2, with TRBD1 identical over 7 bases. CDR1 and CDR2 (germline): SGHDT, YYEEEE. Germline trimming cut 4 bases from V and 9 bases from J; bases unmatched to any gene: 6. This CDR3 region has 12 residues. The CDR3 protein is CASSPGTVSYTF. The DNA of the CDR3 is TGTGCCAGCAGCCCCGGGACAGTGAGCTACACCTTC.

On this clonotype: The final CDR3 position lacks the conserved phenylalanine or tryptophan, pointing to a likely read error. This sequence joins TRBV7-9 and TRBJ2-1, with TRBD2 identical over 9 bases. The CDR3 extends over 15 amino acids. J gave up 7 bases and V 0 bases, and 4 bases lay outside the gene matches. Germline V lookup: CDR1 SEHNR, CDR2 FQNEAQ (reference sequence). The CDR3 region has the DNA TGTGCCAGCAGCTTAGCTGGACTAGCGCAGAATGAGCAGTTCTCC. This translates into CASSLAGLAQNEQFS.

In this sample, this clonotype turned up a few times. The CDR3 loop reads CASSQDYMRGLNNSPLHF. The CDR3 DNA reads as TGCGCCAGCAGCCAAGATTATATGAGGGGGCTGAATAATTCACCCCTCCACTTT. The rearrangement joins TRBV4-3 to TRBJ1-6, with 7 bases that match TRBD1. The CDR3 runs 18 residues. The trim removed 0 bases at V and 5 bases at J, leaving 10 bases unmatched. The germline CDR1 and CDR2 sequences are LGHNA and YSLEER.

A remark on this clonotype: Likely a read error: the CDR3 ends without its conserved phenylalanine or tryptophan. The CDR3 loop reads CASTKGGINQPQHL. The CDR3 coding sequence is TGTGCCAGCACCAAAGGAGGGATTAATCAGCCCCAGCATCTT. This chain uses TRBV6-2 or TRBV6-3 with TRBJ1-5; D uncertain. V lost 7 bases, J lost 4 bases, and 14 bases lay in between. Germline V lookup: CDR1 MNHEY, CDR2 SVGEGT. This CDR3 comprises 14 residues.

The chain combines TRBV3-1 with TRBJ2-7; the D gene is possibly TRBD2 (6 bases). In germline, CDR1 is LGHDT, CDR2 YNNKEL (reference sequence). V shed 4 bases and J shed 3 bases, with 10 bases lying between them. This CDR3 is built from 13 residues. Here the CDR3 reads CASSPLGLYEQYF. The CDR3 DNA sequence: TGTGCCAGCAGCCCACTGGGACTCTACGAGCAGTACTTC.

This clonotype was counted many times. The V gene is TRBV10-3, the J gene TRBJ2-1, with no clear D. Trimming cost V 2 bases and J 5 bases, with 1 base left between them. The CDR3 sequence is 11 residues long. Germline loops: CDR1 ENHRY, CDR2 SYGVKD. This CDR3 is CAISEHNEQFF. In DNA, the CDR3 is TGTGCCATCAGTGAGCACAATGAGCAGTTCTTC.

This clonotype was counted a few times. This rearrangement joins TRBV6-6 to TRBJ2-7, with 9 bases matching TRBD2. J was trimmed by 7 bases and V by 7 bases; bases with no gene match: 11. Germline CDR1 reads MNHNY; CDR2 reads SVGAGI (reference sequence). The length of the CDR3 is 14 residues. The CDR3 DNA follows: TGTGCCAGCATCCGTAGCGGGGGATTGAGTGAGCAGTACTTC. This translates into CASIRSGGLSEQYF.

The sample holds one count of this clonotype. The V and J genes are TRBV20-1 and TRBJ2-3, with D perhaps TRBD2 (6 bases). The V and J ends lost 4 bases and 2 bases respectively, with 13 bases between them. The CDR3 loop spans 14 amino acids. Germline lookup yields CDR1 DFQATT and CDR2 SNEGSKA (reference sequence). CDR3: CSATQLADTDTQYF. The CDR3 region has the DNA TGCAGTGCTACCCAACTAGCCGACACAGATACGCAGTATTTT.